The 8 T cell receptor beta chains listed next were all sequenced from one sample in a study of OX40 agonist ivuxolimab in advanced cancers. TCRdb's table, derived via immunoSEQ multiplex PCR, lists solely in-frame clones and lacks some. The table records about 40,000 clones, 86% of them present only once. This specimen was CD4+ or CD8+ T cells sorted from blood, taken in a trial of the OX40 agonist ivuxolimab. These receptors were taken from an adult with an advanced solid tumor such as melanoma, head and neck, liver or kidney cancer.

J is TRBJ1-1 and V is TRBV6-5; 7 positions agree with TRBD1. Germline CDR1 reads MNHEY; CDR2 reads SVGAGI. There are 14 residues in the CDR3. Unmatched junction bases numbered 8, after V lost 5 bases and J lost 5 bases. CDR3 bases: TGTGCCAGCAGTCTGTCAGGGGGGGGTACTGAAGCTTTCTTT. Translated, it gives CASSLSGGGTEAFF.

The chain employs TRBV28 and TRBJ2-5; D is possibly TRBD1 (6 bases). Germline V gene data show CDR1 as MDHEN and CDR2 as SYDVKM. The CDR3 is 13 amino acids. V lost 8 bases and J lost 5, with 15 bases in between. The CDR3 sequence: CASRDIQRETQYF. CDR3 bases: TGTGCCAGCCGGGACATCCAAAGGGAGACCCAGTACTTC.

CDR3: CASSFQGLTNEKLFF. CDR3 coding DNA: TGTGCCAGCAGCTTCCAGGGCTTGACTAATGAAAAACTGTTTTTT. V and J are TRBV7-9 and TRBJ1-4; D is possibly TRBD1 (5 bases). Germline V lookup: CDR1 SEHNR, CDR2 FQNEAQ (reference sequence). Between the trimmed V and J ends, which lost 3 bases and 2 bases, there was a span of 10 bases. This CDR3 has 15 amino acids.

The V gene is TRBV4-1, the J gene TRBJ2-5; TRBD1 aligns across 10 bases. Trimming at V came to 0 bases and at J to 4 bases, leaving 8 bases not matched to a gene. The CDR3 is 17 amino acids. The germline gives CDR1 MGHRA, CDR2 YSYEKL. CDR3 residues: CASSQESGTGVLETQYF. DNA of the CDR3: TGCGCCAGCAGCCAAGAATCCGGGACAGGGGTTTTAGAGACCCAGTACTTC.

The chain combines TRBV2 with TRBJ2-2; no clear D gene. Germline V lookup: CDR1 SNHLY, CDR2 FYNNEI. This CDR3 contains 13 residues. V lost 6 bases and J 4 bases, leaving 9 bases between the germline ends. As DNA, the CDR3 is TGTGCCAGCAGCCCAGGAACCACCGGGGAGCTGTTTTTT. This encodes CASSPGTTGELFF.

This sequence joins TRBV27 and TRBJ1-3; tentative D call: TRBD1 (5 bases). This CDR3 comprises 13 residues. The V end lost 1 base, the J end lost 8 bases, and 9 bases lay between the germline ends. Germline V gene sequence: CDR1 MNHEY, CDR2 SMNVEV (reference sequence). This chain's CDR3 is CASSLFGGDTIYF. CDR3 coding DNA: TGTGCCAGCAGTTTATTTGGGGGGGACACCATATATTTT.

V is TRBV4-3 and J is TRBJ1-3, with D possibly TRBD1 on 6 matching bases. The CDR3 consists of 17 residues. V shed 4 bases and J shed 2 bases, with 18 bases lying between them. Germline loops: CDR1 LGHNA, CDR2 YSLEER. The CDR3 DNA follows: TGCGCCAGCAGCCCCATGAGTGGGGGGGCAGCTGGAAACACCATATATTTT. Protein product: CASSPMSGGAAGNTIYF.

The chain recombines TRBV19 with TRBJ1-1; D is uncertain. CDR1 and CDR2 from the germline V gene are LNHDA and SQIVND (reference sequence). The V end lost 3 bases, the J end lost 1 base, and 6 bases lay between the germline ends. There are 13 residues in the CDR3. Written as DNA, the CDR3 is TGTGCCAGTAGTATTGATAGGAACACTGAAGCTTTCTTT. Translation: CASSIDRNTEAFF.